A single TCR beta chain is shown here with its context. Its antigen is undetermined. These donors were members of the approximately 120-subject validation cohort, a group separate from the approximately 670-subject first cohort. This sample is part of a study of cytomegalovirus exposure and HLA in healthy donors. Study-level points and caveats: In the 95 to 150 validation repertoires, a later analysis found that first-cohort TCR clusters tended to co-occur. Specificity for CMV antigens was confirmed in vitro for a few of the CMV-associated chains. For cytomegalovirus status, the classifier reportedly gave diagnoses with high specificity and sensitivity.

This CDR3 region has 13 residues. V was clipped by 5 bases and J by 10 bases; unmatched bases: 11. Germline V gives CDR1 SGDLS, CDR2 YYNGEE. Generated by immunoSEQ multiplex PCR, the TCRdb table keeps only in-frame clones and is missing some. The sample has around 49,000 clones; about 93% are singletons. V gene TRBV9 combines with J gene TRBJ2-7, with TRBD2 matching 8 bases. This clonotype was sampled from a woman younger than 35 in good health and CMV-seropositive. Sequencing was performed on PBMCs. The CDR3 protein is CASSALRGAPQYF. As DNA, the CDR3 is TGTGCCAGCAGTGCCCTGCGGGGGGCTCCCCAGTACTTC. Combining the CDR3 with reference TRBV9 and TRBJ2-7 gives the whole variable domain DSGVTQTPKHLITATGQRVTLRCSPRSGDLSVYWYQQSLDQGLQFLIQYYNGEERAKGNILERFSAQQFPDLHSELNLSSLELGDSALYFCASSALRGAPQYFGPGTRLTVT.